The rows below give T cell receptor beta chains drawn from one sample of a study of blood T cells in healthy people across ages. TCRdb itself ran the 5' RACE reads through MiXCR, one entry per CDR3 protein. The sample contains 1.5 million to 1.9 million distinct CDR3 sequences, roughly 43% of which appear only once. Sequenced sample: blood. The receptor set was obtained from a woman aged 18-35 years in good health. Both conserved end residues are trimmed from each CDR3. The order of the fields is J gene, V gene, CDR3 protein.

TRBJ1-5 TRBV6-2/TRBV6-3 ANSPRNQPQH
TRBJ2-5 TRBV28 ATSPSGNNEQY
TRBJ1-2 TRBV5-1 ASRMGGSGIYGYT
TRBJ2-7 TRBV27 ASSTGYSYEQY
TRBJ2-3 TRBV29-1 SVGTSGNTDTQY
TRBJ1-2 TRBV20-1 GATPGAGYT
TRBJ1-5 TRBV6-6 ASSPNRVVSNQPQH
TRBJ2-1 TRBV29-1 SVDPLAGEPSSYNEQF
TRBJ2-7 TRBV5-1 ASSLAGDRLSYEQY
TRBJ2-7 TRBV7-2 ASRSSSEQY
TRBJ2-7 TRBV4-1 ASSKFANGYEQY
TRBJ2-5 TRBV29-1 SVRQGSSNVQY
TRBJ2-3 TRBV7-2 ASSGRGGDTQY
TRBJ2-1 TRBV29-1 SAGRTYSYNEQF
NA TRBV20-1 SAALDSGEQY
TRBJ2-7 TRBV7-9 ASSLTGRNEQY
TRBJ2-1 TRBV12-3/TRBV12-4 ASSFGGAGGFNEQF
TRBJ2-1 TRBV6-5 ASSPTGTAYNEQF
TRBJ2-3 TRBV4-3 ASSQGGSLRDTQY
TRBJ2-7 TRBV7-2 ASSSLWGSYEQY
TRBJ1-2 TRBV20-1 SVGLPCSGNYGYT
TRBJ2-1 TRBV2 ASSDTSGANEQF
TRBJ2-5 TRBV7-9 ASSLVTGTGWTQY
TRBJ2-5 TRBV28 ASSPRALLAQETQY
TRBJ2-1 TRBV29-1 SVARRAAYNEQF
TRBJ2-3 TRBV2 ASSDQSGRSTDTQY
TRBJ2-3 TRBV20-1 SARDPTTDTQY
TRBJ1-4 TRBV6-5 AGSYGTGYQKLF
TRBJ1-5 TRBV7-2 ASSLTGTRGNQPQH
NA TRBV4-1 ASSQQTGVLNIQY
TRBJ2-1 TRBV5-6 ASSQVGTGQFNEQF
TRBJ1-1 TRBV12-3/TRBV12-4 ASSLRAAKNTEAF
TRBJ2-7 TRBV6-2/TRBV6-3 ASSYSTGLGSYEQY
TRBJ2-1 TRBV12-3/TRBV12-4 ASSLDFSSSYNEQF
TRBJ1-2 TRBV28 ASSVDPSGRGYT
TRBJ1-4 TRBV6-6 ASSTTANEKLF
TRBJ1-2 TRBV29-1 SAGSGTVVFYGYT
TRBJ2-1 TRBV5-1 ASSLLSGSEQF
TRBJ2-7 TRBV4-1 ASSQVASGLYEQY
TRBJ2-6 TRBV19 ASSMGGANVLT
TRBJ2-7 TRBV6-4 ASSALGEEQY
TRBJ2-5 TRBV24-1 ATSDSRQGQTQY
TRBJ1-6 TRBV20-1 SAPDTNNSPLH
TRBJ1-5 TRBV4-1 ASSQELGSTGNQPQH
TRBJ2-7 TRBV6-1 ASTISGSEPYEQY
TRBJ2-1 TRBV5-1 ASSPLGHSYNEQF
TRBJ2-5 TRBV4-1 ASSQDPFGQETQY
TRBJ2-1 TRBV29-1 SVEANNEQF
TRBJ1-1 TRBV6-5 ASRKSMNTEAF
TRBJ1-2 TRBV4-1 ASSPGNNYGYT
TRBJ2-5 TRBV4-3 ASSQPGTRYNEQY
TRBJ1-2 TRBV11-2 ASSLGLSPNYGYT
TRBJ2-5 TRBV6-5 ASSYSARGVYQETQY
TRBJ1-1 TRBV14 ASSHRGGRTEAF
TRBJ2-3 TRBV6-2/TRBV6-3 ASSRRGAKTDTQY